Given below is one TCR beta chain in context. As yet, its antigen is unknown. Germline V lookup: CDR1 SGHAT, CDR2 FQNNGV. This CDR3 is 14 amino acids long. The TRB libraries of cDNA were built by UMI-labeled 5' RACE. TCRdb re-called the 5' RACE reads and gives one entry per CDR3 protein, without DNA. The specimen's table records about 110,000 distinct CDR3 sequences. This record comes from a study of CXCR3-negative and CXCR3-positive naive CD8 T cells. Notes on the study in general: In naive cells, CXCR3-negative and CXCR3-positive subsets had similar TRBV-TRBJ usage; memory cells differed. Naive subsets did not differ in surface CD5, and TRB CDR3 properties served to infer TCR strength. The study found more hydrophobic TRB CDR3s in CXCR3-positive naive cells than in CXCR3-negative naive cells.

The sequencing input was naive CXCR3+ CD8+ T cells from blood. Subset noted: CD45RO-CCR7+CD27+CD95- naive CD8+ T cells expressing CXCR3 (TNR3+). The TCR comes from a human donor in good health. Some clones in this sample may be carry-over from other donors' samples. The V and J genes are TRBV11-2 and TRBJ2-7; the TRBD1 assignment by TCRdb is unverifiable without DNA. The CDR3 reads CASSSRTRSYEQYF.